Listed here are 24 T cell receptor beta chains from one sample, sequenced in a study of stem cell transplantation in POMP-related autoinflammatory disease. The method was immunoSEQ multiplex PCR; TCRdb's version includes in-frame clones alone and lacks a portion of them. This table has about 1,300 clones, around 80% appearing once. The specimen was Tregs from PBMCs, collected before stem cell transplantation. The receptors derive from a human donor with POMP-related autoinflammation and immune dysregulation (PRAID).

The V gene is TRBV5-8, the J gene TRBJ2-7; D may be TRBD1 (6 bases). CDR1 and CDR2 from the germline V gene are SGHTS and YDEGEE. Trimming removed 3 bases at V and 2 bases at J, with 12 bases between. This CDR3 is built from 14 residues. The CDR3 region is CASSSGDPTYEQYF. CDR3 bases: TGTGCCAGCAGCTCAGGGGATCCCACCTACGAGCAGTACTTC.

The chain recombines TRBV7-4 with TRBJ1-3; D ambiguous. This CDR3 is 15 amino acids long. The V end lost 5 bases, the J end lost 0 bases, and 11 bases lay between the germline ends. The V gene's germline CDR1 is SGHVT and CDR2 SQSDAQ. CDR3 protein: CASSVQLRSGNTIYF. Written as DNA, the CDR3 is TGTGCCAGCAGCGTACAGCTTCGCTCTGGAAACACCATATATTTT.

V is TRBV7-2 and J is TRBJ1-2; unclear D gene. This CDR3 spans 14 amino acids. The ends were cut back, 1 base at V and 0 bases at J, with 6 bases in the middle. CDR1 SGHTA and CDR2 FQGNSA come from the germline V gene. The CDR3 coding sequence is TGTGCCAGCAGCTTAGTTCGCTCTAACTATGGCTACACCTTC. As protein: CASSLVRSNYGYTF.

The chain links TRBV10-3 to TRBJ1-1; D unresolved. Trimming removed 4 bases at V and 4 bases at J, with 13 bases between. The CDR3 length is 14 residues. Germline V gene data show CDR1 as ENHRY and CDR2 as SYGVKD. The CDR3 protein is CAISGGIPGTEAFF. The DNA of the CDR3 is TGTGCCATCAGTGGCGGGATTCCTGGCACTGAAGCTTTCTTT.

CDR3 nucleotides: TGCGCCAGCAGTGAACCCCCACAGGGTGCTGGCAATCAGCCCCAGCATTTT. Its protein is CASSEPPQGAGNQPQHF. J is TRBJ1-5 and V is TRBV10-2; D perhaps matches TRBD1 (6 bases). The CDR3 consists of 17 residues. Germline V gene data show CDR1 as WSHSY and CDR2 as SAAADI. V lost 3 bases and J 2 bases, leaving 17 bases between the germline ends.

The V gene is TRBV2, the J gene TRBJ1-5; the match to TRBD1 covers 8 bases. There are 17 residues in the CDR3. Germline CDR1 reads SNHLY; CDR2 reads FYNNEI. J was trimmed by 1 base and V by 6 bases; bases with no gene match: 11. As DNA, the CDR3 is TGTGCCAGCAGAACAGACAGGGGTATATTCAGCAATCAGCCCCAGCATTTT. It is translated as CASRTDRGIFSNQPQHF.

This clone was seen a handful of times. The rearrangement joins TRBV2 to TRBJ1-2; D ambiguous. The CDR3 consists of 13 residues. Germline V gives CDR1 SNHLY, CDR2 FYNNEI. Trimming shortened V by 6 bases and J by 7 bases, and 15 bases separated the two germline ends. Here the CDR3 reads CASRVVGLRGYTF. The CDR3, as DNA: TGTGCCAGCAGGGTGGTAGGCCTACGTGGCTACACCTTC.

This chain joins TRBV28 and TRBJ1-2; D unclear. V lost 7 bases to trimming and J lost 5 bases, with 14 bases between them. This CDR3 contains 13 residues. Germline V CDR1 and CDR2: MDHEN, SYDVKM. This CDR3 reads CASTDQVWYGYTF. The CDR3 DNA is TGTGCCAGCACCGATCAGGTCTGGTATGGCTACACCTTC.

This chain connects TRBV29-1 to TRBJ1-3; no firm D call. The CDR3 runs 13 residues. V lost 4 bases, J lost 2 bases, and 9 bases lay in between. CDR1 and CDR2 (germline): SQVTM, ANQGSEA. CDR3 protein: CSVGQKPGNTIYF. The CDR3 DNA follows: TGCAGCGTTGGACAAAAACCTGGAAACACCATATATTTT.

This chain connects TRBV2 to TRBJ1-6, with a weak D call TRBD1 (6 bases). V lost 7 bases and J 10 bases, leaving 17 bases between the germline ends. The CDR3 is made up of 14 amino acids. Germline CDR1 reads SNHLY; CDR2 reads FYNNEI. Written as DNA, the CDR3 is TGTGCCAGCACGCCGAGGGGGGCGGCATCACCCCTCCACTTT. Protein: CASTPRGAASPLHF. Drawing the rest from reference TRBV2 and TRBJ1-6, the complete variable domain is EPEVTQTPSHQVTQMGQEVILRCVPISNHLYFYWYRQILGQKVEFLVSFYNNEISEKSEIFDDQFSVERPDGSNFTLKIRSTKLEDSAMYFCASTPRGAASPLHFGNGTRLTVT.

The rearrangement joins TRBV5-4 to TRBJ2-3; 8 bases map to TRBD1. Germline V lookup: CDR1 SGHNT, CDR2 YYREEE (reference sequence). This CDR3 has 15 residues. The trim removed 4 bases at V and 3 bases at J, leaving 7 bases unmatched. The CDR3 is CASSVTGGWTDTQYF. CDR3 nucleotides: TGTGCCAGCAGCGTCACAGGGGGATGGACAGATACGCAGTATTTT.

The chain links TRBV14 to TRBJ2-1, with a possible D match to TRBD2 (6 bases). This CDR3 has 15 residues. The germline gives CDR1 SGHDN, CDR2 FVKESK. Trimming removed 4 bases at V and 3 bases at J, with 13 bases between. CDR3 in DNA: TGTGCCAGCAGCCGACTAGGACTCATCTACAATGAGCAGTTCTTC. Translation: CASSRLGLIYNEQFF.

DNA for the CDR3: TGTGCCATCAATTCATTTAGCACCTCTGGGGCCAACGTCCTGACTTTC. Its protein is CAINSFSTSGANVLTF. The chain carries TRBV10-3 and TRBJ2-6, with D unresolved. V lost 7 bases to trimming and J lost 0 bases, with 13 bases between them. The length of the CDR3 is 16 residues. Germline V CDR1 and CDR2: ENHRY, SYGVKD.

The chain uses TRBV27 and TRBJ1-4; 9 bases are shared with TRBD1. With 3 bases clipped from V and 8 bases from J, the junction kept 10 bases outside the gene matches. CDR3 length: 16 amino acids. CDR1 and CDR2 (germline): MNHEY, SMNVEV (reference sequence). CDR3 DNA: TGTGCCAGCAGTTTTACCTCGACAGGGGGTTGGGAAAAACTGTTTTTT. This gives the protein CASSFTSTGGWEKLFF.

This chain uses TRBV5-1 with TRBJ2-3, with D possibly TRBD2 on 5 matching bases. Trimming shortened V by 2 bases and J by 4 bases, and 17 bases separated the two germline ends. From germline, CDR1 is SGHRS and CDR2 YFSETQ. The length of the CDR3 is 16 residues. CDR3 sequence (DNA): TGCGCCAGCAGCTTAGAAATCCTAGCATTTGCAGATACGCAGTATTTT. Amino acid sequence: CASSLEILAFADTQYF. Filled out from reference TRBV5-1 and TRBJ2-3, the complete variable domain reads KAGVTQTPRYLIKTRGQQVTLSCSPISGHRSVSWYQQTPGQGLQFLFEYFSETQRNKGNFPGRFSGRQFSNSRSEMNVSTLELGDSALYLCASSLEILAFADTQYFGPGTRLTVL.

The rearrangement joins TRBV6-6 to TRBJ2-1, with a possible D match to TRBD1 (6 bases). V shed 6 bases and J shed 4 bases, with 10 bases lying between them. The CDR3 covers 13 residues. Looked up from germline, CDR1 is MNHNY and CDR2 is SVGAGI (reference sequence). CDR3 sequence: CASSLDRYNEQFF. The CDR3 bases are TGTGCCAGCAGCCTGGACAGATACAATGAGCAGTTCTTC.

This sequence joins TRBV6-5 and TRBJ1-2, with a possible D match to TRBD1 (5 bases). Trimming shortened V by 0 bases and J by 4 bases, and 15 bases separated the two germline ends. This CDR3 has 16 amino acids. Germline values: CDR1 MNHEY, CDR2 SVGAGI. CDR3 sequence (DNA): TGTGCCAGCAGTTACTCGAAGCTCAGGGTACCCTATGGCTACACCTTC. Translated: CASSYSKLRVPYGYTF.

This clone was counted a few times. The chain is built from TRBV7-6 and TRBJ1-2; D remains unclear. This CDR3 has 15 residues. CDR1 and CDR2 from the germline V gene are SGHVS and FNYEAQ. V was shortened by 5 bases and J by 0 bases, with 13 bases between the two germline ends. This CDR3 is CASSPLKRANYGYTF. The CDR3 coding sequence is TGTGCCAGCAGCCCCCTTAAGAGGGCTAACTATGGCTACACCTTC.

V is TRBV6-1 and J is TRBJ1-1, with no clear D. V was clipped by 6 bases and J by 9 bases, with 23 bases between them. Per the germline V gene, CDR1 is MNHNS and CDR2 is SASEGT. The CDR3 consists of 15 residues. CDR3 DNA sequence: TGTGCCAGCAGCCTCTCTCCGCCCCGAATAGGGAAAGCTTTCTTT. It codes for CASSLSPPRIGKAFF.

There are a few counts of this clone. The V gene is TRBV6-6, the J gene TRBJ1-1; no clear D. Deletions cut 6 bases from V and 8 bases from J, with 10 bases between. This CDR3 contains 11 residues. CDR1 MNHNY and CDR2 SVGAGI come from the germline V gene (reference sequence). CDR3 residues: CASSLDVEAFF. Here the CDR3 DNA reads TGTGCCAGCAGCTTGGACGTCGAAGCTTTCTTT.

V gene TRBV19 combines with J gene TRBJ2-3, with no clear D. Trimming cost V 6 bases and J 3 bases, with 10 bases left between them. CDR1 LNHDA and CDR2 SQIVND come from the germline V gene (reference sequence). This CDR3 has 13 amino acids. As DNA, the CDR3 is TGTGCCAGTAGGTGGCTTGGGACAGATACGCAGTATTTT. Its translation: CASRWLGTDTQYF.

The genes are TRBV6-6 and TRBJ1-1, with D possibly matching TRBD1 (5 bases). In germline, CDR1 is MNHNY, CDR2 SVGAGI (reference sequence). Trimming removed 10 bases at V and 7 bases at J, with 13 bases between. The CDR3 contains 11 residues. The CDR3, as DNA: TGTGCCAACCGGGGGGGGTTTGAAGCTTTCTTT. It specifies CANRGGFEAFF.

The chain is built from TRBV5-1 and TRBJ1-2, with 11 bases aligning to TRBD1. CDR3 length equals 16 residues. With 0 bases clipped from V and 5 bases from J, the junction kept 6 bases outside the gene matches. Per germline, CDR1 SGHRS and CDR2 YFSETQ. This CDR3 is CASSLARDRGTYGYTF. DNA of the CDR3: TGCGCCAGCAGCTTGGCCCGGGACAGGGGGACTTATGGCTACACCTTC.

The V call is TRBV11-2, the J call TRBJ2-3; D is unclear. Per germline, CDR1 SGHAT and CDR2 FQNNGV. The CDR3 sequence is 12 residues long. V was cut by 5 bases and J by 2 bases, with 5 bases left in between. CDR3 in DNA: TGTGCCAGCAGCAAATACACAGATACGCAGTATTTT. Encoded protein: CASSKYTDTQYF.